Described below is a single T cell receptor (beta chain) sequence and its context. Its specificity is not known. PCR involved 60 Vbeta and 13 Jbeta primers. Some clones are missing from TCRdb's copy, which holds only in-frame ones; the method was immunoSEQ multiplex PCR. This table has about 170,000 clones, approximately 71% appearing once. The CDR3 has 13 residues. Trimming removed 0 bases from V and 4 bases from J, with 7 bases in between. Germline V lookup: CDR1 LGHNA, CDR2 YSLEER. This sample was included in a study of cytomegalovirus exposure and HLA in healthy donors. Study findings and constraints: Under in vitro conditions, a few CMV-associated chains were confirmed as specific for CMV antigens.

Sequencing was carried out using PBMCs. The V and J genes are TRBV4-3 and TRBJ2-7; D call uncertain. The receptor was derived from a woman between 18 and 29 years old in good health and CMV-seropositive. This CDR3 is CASSQEGAYEQYF. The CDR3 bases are TGCGCCAGCAGCCAAGAAGGAGCATACGAGCAGTACTTC.